A single sample gave rise to the 31 T cell receptor beta chains below, sequenced in a study of blood T cell repertoires in COVID-19. Here immunoSEQ multiplex PCR was the method, and the copy in TCRdb shows in-frame clones only, minus some. This table holds roughly 140,000 clones, around 89% found once. Sequenced: peripheral blood. These receptor sequences come from a woman in her thirties or forties with acute or convalescent COVID-19.

This clone was found once. CDR3 nucleotide sequence: TGTGCCAGCAGCCGACTAGCGGGGGCCTCAAACACCGGGGAGCTGTTTTTT. It specifies CASSRLAGASNTGELFF. The chain couples TRBV28 to TRBJ2-2; 12 positions agree with TRBD2. CDR3 length: 17 amino acids. V was clipped by 6 bases and J by 2 bases; unmatched bases: 7. The germline CDR1 and CDR2 sequences are MDHEN and SYDVKM.

This rearrangement joins TRBV12-5 to TRBJ2-1; 10 bases fit TRBD2. CDR1 is LGHNT, CDR2 FRNRAP, per germline. The CDR3 loop spans 16 amino acids. V lost 3 bases to trimming and J lost 8 bases; unmatched junction nucleotides: 10. CDR3 protein: CASGFGGAGGPDEQFF. Written as DNA, the CDR3 is TGTGCTAGTGGTTTTGGGGGAGCGGGAGGGCCGGATGAGCAGTTCTTC.

This chain connects TRBV30 to TRBJ2-3, with TRBD2 as a possible D gene (6 bases). Trimming pared 2 bases from V and 3 bases from J, leaving 6 bases between. CDR1 GTSNPN and CDR2 SVGIG come from the germline V gene (reference sequence). The CDR3 covers 12 residues. CDR3 region: CAWSSGTDTQYF. The CDR3 DNA is TGTGCCTGGAGTAGCGGGACAGATACGCAGTATTTT. Drawing the rest from reference TRBV30 and TRBJ2-3, the complete variable domain is SQTIHQWPATLVQPVGSPLSLECTVEGTSNPNLYWYRQAAGRGLQLLFYSVGIGQISSEVPQNLSASRPQDRQFILSSKKLLLSDSGFYLCAWSSGTDTQYFGPGTRLTVL.

The genes are TRBV5-6 and TRBJ2-3, with TRBD1 matching over 8 bases. The germline gives CDR1 SGHDT, CDR2 YYEEEE. After removal of 3 bases from V and 6 bases from J, the junction contained 6 bases not matched to a gene. This CDR3 is 14 amino acids long. This CDR3 reads CASSSGQVYDTQYF. The CDR3 nucleotides are TGTGCCAGCAGCTCGGGACAGGTCTACGATACGCAGTATTTT.

This chain uses TRBV3-1 (or the pseudogene TRBV3-2) with TRBJ2-1, with D unclear. CDR1 is LGHDT, CDR2 YNNKEL, per germline (reference sequence). V dropped 2 bases and J dropped 4 bases, with 9 bases sitting between them. This CDR3 has 14 amino acids. As DNA, the CDR3 is TGTGCCAGCAGCCAACGTCTAGGATACAATGAGCAGTTCTTC. Protein sequence: CASSQRLGYNEQFF.

The chain links TRBV7-2 to TRBJ2-7; tentative D call: TRBD1 (6 bases). CDR1 and CDR2 from the germline V gene are SGHTA and FQGNSA. The V and J ends lost 4 bases and 7 bases respectively, with 17 bases between them. CDR3 length: 14 amino acids. CDR3 in amino acids: CASSSGTNQGEQYF. In nucleotides, the CDR3 is TGTGCCAGCAGCTCCGGGACAAACCAGGGGGAGCAGTACTTC.

This clone was recorded once. The rearrangement joins TRBV15 to TRBJ2-1; 12 bases align to TRBD2. The CDR3 is 17 amino acids. The V gene end was trimmed by 7 bases and the J gene end by 6 bases; junction bases not matched to a gene: 13. The V gene's germline CDR1 is LNHNV and CDR2 YYDKDF (reference sequence). The CDR3 loop is CATKRGGLAGSGNEQFF. The CDR3 DNA is TGTGCCACCAAAAGAGGAGGACTAGCGGGATCTGGCAATGAGCAGTTCTTC.

V usage is TRBV5-1 and J usage is TRBJ1-2; perhaps TRBD1 as D (6 bases). The germline gives CDR1 SGHRS, CDR2 YFSETQ. This CDR3 region has 14 residues. With 4 bases removed from V and 4 bases from J, the gap between germline ends came to 14 bases. The CDR3 spells CASSLDSGAYGYTF. CDR3 DNA sequence: TGCGCCAGCAGCCTGGACAGCGGCGCCTATGGCTACACCTTC.

V usage is TRBV11-1 and J usage is TRBJ2-7; weak D call: TRBD1 (6 bases). V shed 3 bases and J shed 0 bases, with 15 bases lying between them. CDR3 length equals 16 residues. Looked up from germline, CDR1 is SGHAT and CDR2 is FQDESV (reference sequence). The CDR3 is CASSFYRDKYSYEQYF. Here the CDR3 DNA reads TGTGCCAGCAGCTTCTACCGGGACAAATACTCCTACGAGCAGTACTTC.

V gene TRBV29-1 combines with J gene TRBJ2-3; 11 bases fit TRBD2. Germline V CDR1 and CDR2: SQVTM, ANQGSEA. The V gene end was trimmed by 3 bases and the J gene end by 4 bases; junction bases not matched to a gene: 3. The CDR3 is 14 amino acids. The chain's CDR3 is CSVDLAGGADTQYF. The CDR3 DNA is TGCAGCGTTGACCTAGCGGGAGGAGCAGATACGCAGTATTTT.

The chain carries TRBV2 and TRBJ1-1, with D possibly TRBD1 on 5 matching bases. The V gene's germline CDR1 is SNHLY and CDR2 FYNNEI. Trimming took off 5 bases at V and 1 base at J, with 11 bases between the two ends. The CDR3 consists of 14 residues. The chain's CDR3 is CASSPRGWNTEAFF. CDR3 nucleotides: TGTGCCAGCAGTCCACGGGGGTGGAACACTGAAGCTTTCTTT.

The J gene is TRBJ2-3, the V gene TRBV5-1; 11 bases are shared with TRBD1. The junction had 4 bases not matched to a gene; V was cut back by 0 bases and J by 4 bases. CDR3 length: 16 amino acids. Germline V gives CDR1 SGHRS, CDR2 YFSETQ. CDR3 region: CASSLASGQGADTQYF. In nucleotides, the CDR3 is TGCGCCAGCAGCTTGGCCTCGGGACAGGGGGCAGATACGCAGTATTTT.

The chain uses TRBV4-1 and TRBJ1-4; 9 bases are a match to TRBD1. The CDR3 length is 14 residues. J lost 6 bases, V lost 8 bases, and 7 bases had no gene match. Germline V gene lookup returns CDR1 MGHRA and CDR2 YSYEKL. CDR3 sequence: CASGDRDGDEKLFF. Written as DNA, the CDR3 is TGCGCCAGCGGGGACAGGGACGGGGATGAAAAACTGTTTTTT.

The J gene is TRBJ2-6, the V gene TRBV19; D is possibly TRBD1 (6 bases). The V gene lost 6 bases and the J gene lost 4 bases, with 28 bases spanning the gap. CDR1 is LNHDA and CDR2 is SQIVND in the germline V gene (reference sequence). This CDR3 region has 20 residues. CDR3 sequence: CASRIPLLGTPPSGANVLTF. The CDR3 region has the DNA TGTGCCAGTAGAATTCCTCTCCTCGGGACACCCCCCTCCGGGGCCAACGTCCTGACTTTC.

The gene calls are TRBV5-1 and TRBJ2-6, with 7 bases aligning to TRBD1. The CDR3 is 17 residues long. Germline loops: CDR1 SGHRS, CDR2 YFSETQ. The V and J ends lost 2 bases and 0 bases, in that order; junction bases with no gene match: 5. The CDR3: CASSLGQVPSGANVLTF. CDR3 nucleotides: TGCGCCAGCAGCTTAGGACAGGTCCCCTCTGGGGCCAACGTCCTGACTTTC.

This clone appeared once. The chain links TRBV6-1 to TRBJ1-3; no definite D call. This CDR3 contains 16 residues. V was clipped by 0 bases and J by 9 bases, with 18 bases between them. CDR1 and CDR2 (germline): MNHNS, SASEGT. Here the CDR3 DNA reads TGTGCCAGCAGTGAAGCTCATAGGGCTGGTGGGAGCACCATATATTTT. This gives the protein CASSEAHRAGGSTIYF.

The chain employs TRBV3-1 (or the pseudogene TRBV3-2) and TRBJ2-3; 7 nucleotides agree with TRBD2. CDR3 length equals 16 residues. V dropped 1 base and J dropped 0; count of bases not matched to a gene: 4. CDR1 is LGHDT, CDR2 YNNKEL, per germline (reference sequence). The CDR3 loop is CASSQGFGGSTDTQYF. CDR3 nucleotides: TGTGCCAGCAGCCAAGGCTTCGGGGGGAGCACAGATACGCAGTATTTT.

The chain has TRBV21-1 and TRBJ2-3; TRBD1, the D gene given by the table, was not confirmed from the DNA. TRBV21-1 is marked as a pseudogene. CDR3 length equals 15 residues. CDR3 bases: TGTGCCAGCAGCAAAGCAGGGGGCGGTGAAGATACGCAGTATTTT. It specifies CASSKAGGGEDTQYF.

The chain has TRBV3-1 (or the pseudogene TRBV3-2) and TRBJ1-5, with D unresolved. Germline-derived CDR1 and CDR2 are LGHDT and YNNKEL (reference sequence). The CDR3 runs 15 residues. With 1 base removed from V and 6 bases from J, the gap between germline ends came to 13 bases. CDR3 coding DNA: TGTGCCAGCAGCCAAGTGCCCGGGTCATCTCAGCCCCAGCATTTT. Translating it yields CASSQVPGSSQPQHF.

The genes are TRBV11-3 and TRBJ2-6, with D possibly matching TRBD1 (6 bases). This CDR3 spans 16 amino acids. Germline V gives CDR1 SGHNT, CDR2 YENEEA. The germline V and J ends were trimmed by 5 bases and 0 bases, with 11 bases remaining between them. CDR3 nucleotides: TGTGCCAGCAGCCCCGGACAGCCCTCTGGGGCCAACGTCCTGACTTTC. This translates into CASSPGQPSGANVLTF.

CDR3 coding DNA: TGTGCCAGCAGCGTACTACAGGGGACAGATACGCAGTATTTT. Amino acid sequence: CASSVLQGTDTQYF. The V gene is TRBV9, the J gene TRBJ2-3; 7 bases match TRBD1. This CDR3 spans 14 amino acids. With 1 base clipped from V and 3 bases from J, the junction kept 2 bases outside the gene matches. Looked up from germline, CDR1 is SGDLS and CDR2 is YYNGEE.

The V gene is TRBV27, the J gene TRBJ1-2; D is possibly TRBD1 (6 bases). Germline assignment: CDR1 MNHEY and CDR2 SMNVEV (reference sequence). This CDR3 has 13 amino acids. Trimming shortened V by 6 bases and J by 2 bases, and 10 bases separated the two germline ends. As DNA, the CDR3 is TGTGCCAGCAGCCGAGGACAGAACTATGGCTACACCTTC. Translating it yields CASSRGQNYGYTF.

The chain employs TRBV21-1 and TRBJ2-1; TRBD1, as called in the table, went unchecked against the DNA. TRBV21-1 constitutes a pseudogene. The CDR3 runs 16 residues. CDR3 loop: CASSKGDRGWILEQFF. CDR3 DNA sequence: TGTGCCAGCAGCAAAGGGGACAGGGGCTGGATTTTGGAGCAGTTCTTC.

CDR3 region: CASSQSLAGGYNEQFF. The CDR3 DNA follows: TGTGCCAGCAGCCAATCTCTAGCGGGGGGCTACAATGAGCAGTTCTTC. The chain links TRBV7-3 to TRBJ2-1; 11 bases fit TRBD2. The germline V gene encodes CDR1 SGHTA and CDR2 FQGTGA. The V and J ends lost 5 bases and 3 bases, in that order; junction bases with no gene match: 6. The CDR3 totals 16 residues.

The chain couples TRBV4-2 to TRBJ2-7; 10 nucleotides align to TRBD1. V lost 1 base, J lost 1 base, and 1 base stayed unmatched. The CDR3 sequence is 15 residues long. The germline V gene has CDR1 LGHNA and CDR2 YNFKEQ. CDR3 sequence reads: CASSQGDRGSYEQYF. The CDR3 DNA is TGTGCCAGCAGCCAAGGGGACAGGGGATCCTACGAGCAGTACTTC.

The chain has TRBV10-3 and TRBJ2-2; 9 nucleotides agree with TRBD2. The CDR3 is 15 residues long. Germline V gene data show CDR1 as ENHRY and CDR2 as SYGVKD. Trimming at V came to 7 bases and at J to 5 bases, leaving 8 bases not matched to a gene. CDR3 coding DNA: TGTGCCATCACACAGCGGGGGGATATAACCGGGGAGCTGTTTTTT. It codes for CAITQRGDITGELFF.

The chain links TRBV7-3 to TRBJ2-1; TRBD2 might be the D (7 bases). Deletions cut 1 base from V and 9 bases from J, with 16 bases between. Germline V gives CDR1 SGHTA, CDR2 FQGTGA. This CDR3 has 15 residues. CDR3 sequence (DNA): TGTGCCAGCAGCTTAAGCTGGGGGGGCGTCTCTGAGCAGTTCTTC. Its protein is CASSLSWGGVSEQFF.

The CDR3 sequence: CASSIQGALSGNTIYF. The CDR3 coding sequence is TGTGCCAGCAGCATCCAGGGGGCCCTCTCTGGAAACACCATATATTTT. This chain connects TRBV5-5 to TRBJ1-3; 8 nucleotides agree with TRBD1. V lost 4 bases, J lost 0 bases, and 6 bases stayed unmatched. The CDR3 loop spans 16 amino acids. CDR1 and CDR2 (germline): SGHKS, YYEKEE (reference sequence).

The J gene is TRBJ2-3, the V gene TRBV2; D perhaps matches TRBD2 (5 bases). CDR3 length equals 13 residues. The V gene lost 6 bases and the J gene lost 2 bases, with 9 bases spanning the gap. The germline gives CDR1 SNHLY, CDR2 FYNNEI. The CDR3 spells CASSRETTDTQYF. CDR3 coding DNA: TGTGCCAGCAGCCGGGAAACCACAGATACGCAGTATTTT.

The gene calls are TRBV5-1 and TRBJ1-4, with 8 bases aligning to TRBD1. Germline values: CDR1 SGHRS, CDR2 YFSETQ. CDR3 length equals 15 residues. J gave up 13 bases and V 4 bases, and 15 bases lay outside the gene matches. CDR3 nucleotides: TGCGCCAGCAGCCTCCTCAACAGGGGGTCTGAAGGACTGTTTTTT. It codes for CASSLLNRGSEGLFF.

The V and J genes are TRBV29-1 and TRBJ1-3; 9 nucleotides agree with TRBD1. The CDR3 loop spans 14 amino acids. CDR1 and CDR2 from the germline V gene are SQVTM and ANQGSEA. Unmatched junction bases numbered 4, after V lost 4 bases and J lost 3 bases. CDR3 bases: TGCAGCGTTGGACAGGGGGGAATTGGAAACACCATATATTTT. Protein: CSVGQGGIGNTIYF.